These T cell receptor beta chains were read from a single sample in a study of cytomegalovirus exposure and HLA in healthy donors. This table comes from immunoSEQ multiplex PCR, and its TCRdb copy is limited to in-frame clones, with some not included. The sample holds approximately 170,000 clones, roughly 71% seen once. Material: PBMCs. The source of these receptors is a girl aged 5 to 17 in good health and CMV-seronegative. CDR3s include the opening cysteine and the closing phenylalanine or tryptophan. The order of the fields is D gene, CDR3 length, J gene, V gene, clone size, CDR3 protein, CDR3 DNA. D genes are given only for firm matches. The size field is filled for only some rows; it gives once, few, many or a size class.

>TRBD1|14|TRBJ2-7|TRBV29-1|few
CSVNAGTGSNEQYF
TGCAGCGTCAACGCTGGGACAGGGAGCAACGAGCAGTACTTC
>NA|14|TRBJ1-5|TRBV10-1|NA
CASSESSSNQPQHF
TGCGCCAGCAGTGAGTCCTCTAGCAATCAGCCCCAGCATTTT
>NA|15|TRBJ2-5|TRBV7-9|NA
CASSSLGPRAETQYF
TGTGCCAGCAGCTCTCTGGGGCCCAGGGCAGAGACCCAGTACTTC
>NA|13|TRBJ1-5|TRBV9|few
CASSVGRNQPQHF
TGTGCCAGCAGCGTGGGCAGAAATCAGCCCCAGCATTTT
>NA|14|TRBJ1-1|TRBV15|NA
CATTMMGEVTEAFF
TGTGCCACCACAATGATGGGGGAGGTCACTGAAGCTTTCTTT
>NA|12|TRBJ2-2|TRBV7-9|NA
CASSPEDGELFF
TGTGCCAGCAGCCCCGAGGACGGGGAGCTGTTTTTT
>NA|12|TRBJ1-1|TRBV29-1|NA
CSVDRENTEAFF
TGCAGCGTTGACAGGGAGAACACTGAAGCTTTCTTT
>NA|11|TRBJ1-1|TRBV29-1|NA
CSVAGDTEAFF
TGCAGCGTAGCAGGGGATACTGAAGCTTTCTTT
>NA|17|TRBJ2-2|TRBV5-1|once
CASSLGTDIINTGELFF
TGCGCCAGCAGCTTGGGGACAGACATCATCAACACCGGGGAGCTGTTTTTT
>NA|14|TRBJ2-2|TRBV7-3|few
CASSLGSNTGELFF
TGTGCCAGCAGCTTGGGCAGTAACACCGGGGAGCTGTTTTTT
>NA|14|TRBJ2-3|TRBV10-3|NA
CAISGPGDTDTQYF
TGTGCCATCAGTGGACCGGGGGACACAGATACGCAGTATTTT
>TRBD1|15|TRBJ1-1|TRBV7-2|NA
CASSDPRQGATEAFF
TGTGCCAGCAGCGATCCACGACAGGGGGCTACTGAAGCTTTCTTT
>NA|11|TRBJ2-3|TRBV20-1|NA
CSALLADTQYF
TGCAGTGCTCTGTTAGCAGATACGCAGTATTTT
>NA|12|TRBJ2-1|TRBV19|NA
CASSIIGGWQFF
TGTGCCAGTAGTATTATAGGGGGTTGGCAGTTCTTC
>NA|14|TRBJ2-4|TRBV6-5|NA
CASSYARAKNIQYF
TGTGCCAGCAGTTACGCGAGAGCCAAAAACATTCAGTACTTC
>TRBD1|17|TRBJ1-2|TRBV4-1|NA
CASSQITGDPANYGYTF
TGCGCCAGCAGCCAAATCACAGGGGACCCAGCTAACTATGGCTACACCTTC
>NA|11|TRBJ1-1|TRBV5-1|NA
CASRTGLEAFF
TGCGCCAGTCGTACAGGGCTTGAAGCTTTCTTT
>NA|13|TRBJ2-5|TRBV27|NA
CASRTGLEETQYF
TGTGCCAGCAGGACGGGACTCGAGGAGACCCAGTACTTC
>NA|15|TRBJ1-2|TRBV6-5|NA
CASSYSQAGVYGYTF
TGTGCCAGCAGTTACAGCCAGGCGGGGGTCTATGGCTACACCTTC
>NA|14|TRBJ1-4|TRBV6-5|NA
CASLPARGPEKLFF
TGTGCCAGCCTCCCCGCCAGGGGTCCTGAAAAACTGTTTTTT
>NA|13|TRBJ1-5|TRBV2|NA
CASNGESNQPQHF
TGTGCCAGCAATGGGGAGAGCAATCAGCCCCAGCATTTT
>NA|14|TRBJ1-1|TRBV6-1|few
CASSEGVLGTEAFF
TGTGCCAGCAGTGAAGGAGTTCTAGGAACTGAAGCTTTCTTT
>TRBD1|15|TRBJ1-4|TRBV9|NA
CASSLGTATNEKLFF
TGTGCCAGCAGCCTCGGGACAGCAACTAATGAAAAACTGTTTTTT
>NA|14|TRBJ2-5|TRBV5-1|few
CASSLGQPQETQYF
TGCGCCAGCAGCTTGGGACAGCCACAAGAGACCCAGTACTTC
>NA|13|TRBJ2-5|TRBV7-9|NA
CASSSLVQEAQYF
TGTGCCAGCAGCTCATTGGTGCAAGAGGCCCAGTACTTC
>TRBD1|17|TRBJ2-1|TRBV5-4|few
CASISRLGTGSLNEQFF
TGTGCCAGCATATCTCGTCTCGGGACAGGGTCCCTCAATGAGCAGTTCTTC
>NA|14|TRBJ2-7|TRBV7-8|NA
CASSRVSGSYEQYF
TGTGCCAGCAGCCGGGTGTCCGGTTCCTACGAGCAGTACTTC
>TRBD2|18|TRBJ2-2|TRBV4-2|once
CASSRPETGGSDTGELFF
TGTGCCAGCAGCCGCCCCGAGACGGGAGGCTCTGACACCGGGGAGCTGTTTTTT
>NA|14|TRBJ1-2|TRBV10-3|NA
CAISVEDYSYGYTF
TGTGCCATCAGTGTTGAAGATTATAGCTATGGCTATACCTTC
>NA|13|TRBJ1-1|TRBV19|NA
CASSTGESTEAFF
TGTGCCAGTAGTACAGGGGAGAGCACTGAAGCTTTCTTT
>TRBD1|17|TRBJ1-6|TRBV11-2|NA
CASSVDRETSYNSPLHF
TGTGCCAGCAGCGTGGACAGGGAGACATCCTATAATTCACCCCTCCACTTT
>TRBD2|18|TRBJ2-1|TRBV5-4|once
CASSLVVLGSGGRDEQFF
TGTGCCAGCAGCTTGGTTGTTTTGGGGAGCGGGGGGAGGGATGAGCAGTTCTTC
>TRBD1|14|TRBJ1-1|TRBV18|NA
CASSRGQGGTEAFF
TGTGCCAGCTCACGGGGACAGGGGGGCACTGAAGCTTTCTTT
>NA|15|TRBJ1-3|TRBV19|once
CASSPRRVSGNTIYF
TGTGCCAGTAGTCCCCGCCGGGTATCTGGAAACACCATATATTTT
>NA|19|TRBJ2-6|TRBV15|once
CATSRASSLTGSGANVLTF
TGTGCCACCAGCAGAGCCTCCTCCCTGACAGGCTCTGGGGCCAACGTCCTGACTTTC
>NA|15|TRBJ2-7|TRBV5-6|NA
CASSLAGGLSYEQYF
TGTGCCAGCAGCTTGGCCGGGGGGCTGAGCTACGAGCAGTACTTC
>NA|16|TRBJ1-1|TRBV10-3|NA
CAISGLNREGVTEAFF
TGTGCCATCAGTGGGTTAAACAGGGAGGGGGTAACTGAAGCTTTCTTT